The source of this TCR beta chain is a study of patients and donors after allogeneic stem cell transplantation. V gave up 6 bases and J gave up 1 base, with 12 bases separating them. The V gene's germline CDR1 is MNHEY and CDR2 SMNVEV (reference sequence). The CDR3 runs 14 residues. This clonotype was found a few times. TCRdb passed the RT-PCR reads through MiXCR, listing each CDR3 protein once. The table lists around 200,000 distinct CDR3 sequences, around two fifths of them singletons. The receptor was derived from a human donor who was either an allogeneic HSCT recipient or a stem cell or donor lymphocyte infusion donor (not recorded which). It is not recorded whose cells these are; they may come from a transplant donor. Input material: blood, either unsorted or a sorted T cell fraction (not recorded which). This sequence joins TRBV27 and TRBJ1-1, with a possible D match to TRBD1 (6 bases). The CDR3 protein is CASRLSRGNTEAFF. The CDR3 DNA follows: TGTGCCAGCAGGCTGAGCAGGGGGAACACTGAAGCTTTCTTT.